These T cell receptor beta chains were read from a single sample in a study of post-analysis software for immune sequencing data. TCRdb itself ran the PCR reads through MiXCR, one entry per CDR3 protein. The sample lists over 700,000 distinct CDR3 sequences, roughly 30% occurring once. Sequencing was done on a sample of blood. The source is a girl aged 5-17 years with multiple sclerosis. Each CDR3 is given with its conserved first and last residue. A D gene is named only where the DNA matches it firmly. For some rows the clone size is stated as once, few or many, or as a class when expanded; others skip it.

D gene	V gene	clone size	J gene	CDR3 DNA	CDR3 protein
.	TRBV7-2	few	TRBJ2-5	TGTGCCAGCAGCTTGGGATGGTTGGGCGAGACCCAGTACTTC	CASSLGWLGETQYF
TRBD1	TRBV5-1	few	TRBJ1-1	TGCGCCAGCAGCTTGAGTGCAGGGGGGAGCACTGAAGCTTTCTTT	CASSLSAGGSTEAFF
.	TRBV2	.	TRBJ2-1	TGTGCCAGCAGTCCAGGGGTCCATGAGCAGTTCTTC	CASSPGVHEQFF
.	TRBV6-6	few	TRBJ1-5	TGTGCCAGTCAAGGGGGTGTAGGCAATCAGCCCCAGCATTTT	CASQGGVGNQPQHF
.	TRBV6-2/TRBV6-3	few	TRBJ2-5	TGTGCCAGCAGTTATTCCCCCTTCGGGGGCTGGAAAGAGACCCAGTACTTC	CASSYSPFGGWKETQYF
.	TRBV6-5	few	TRBJ1-1	TGTGCCAGCAGTTACTTCGCACCGGCTGGGTCTGAAGCTTTCTTT	CASSYFAPAGSEAFF
.	TRBV5-1	few	TRBJ1-1	TGCGCCAGCAGCTTAGGTCAGGGATACATGAACACTGAAGCTTTCTTT	CASSLGQGYMNTEAFF
TRBD1	TRBV7-2	few	TRBJ1-1	TGTGCCAGCAGCTTAAAGAGGACAGGTGAAGCTTTCTTT	CASSLKRTGEAFF
.	TRBV20-1	.	TRBJ2-1	TGCAGTGCTCCGGGACGAGGCAACTACAATGAGCAGTTCTTC	CSAPGRGNYNEQFF
TRBD2	TRBV3-1	few	TRBJ2-1	TGTGCCAGCAGCCCCGGCGGGGGGGCCGCGATTTACCATGAGCAGTTCTTC	CASSPGGGAAIYHEQFF
.	TRBV29-1	few	TRBJ2-1	TGCAGCGTCTGGAGGTCGGGTGAGCAGTTCTTC	CSVWRSGEQFF
.	TRBV7-9	few	TRBJ1-1	TGTGCCAGCAGCCTATGGACAGCGGGAGACACTGAAGCTTTCTTT	CASSLWTAGDTEAFF
.	TRBV5-5	few	TRBJ2-3	TGTGCCAGCAGCTCTCCCAGGGGTGTTTTAAGCACAGATACGCAGTATTTT	CASSSPRGVLSTDTQYF
.	TRBV20-1	.	TRBJ2-5	TGCAGTGCTGAGGACAGCTCGAAAGAGACCCAGTACTTC	CSAEDSSKETQYF
.	TRBV2	.	TRBJ1-2	TGTGCCAGCAGTGAGGGGCAGGTCTATGGCTACACCTTC	CASSEGQVYGYTF
.	TRBV9	few	TRBJ2-7	TGTGCCAGCAGCGCTTCTGCTGGGGGCTCCTACGAGCAGTACTTC	CASSASAGGSYEQYF
TRBD1	TRBV9	few	TRBJ2-5	TGTGCCAGCAGCGTAGACAGGGGCGGGTTGGAGACCCAGTACTTC	CASSVDRGGLETQYF
TRBD1	TRBV6-4	.	TRBJ2-1	TGTGCCAGCAGTGACCTAGGGACAGGGGAGCAGTTCTTC	CASSDLGTGEQFF
.	TRBV5-1	.	TRBJ2-1	TGCGCCAGCAGCTCTCGGACAGAGTCTAATGAGCAGTTCTTC	CASSSRTESNEQFF
.	TRBV15	.	TRBJ2-3	TGTGCCACCAGCCCTCGGACCTCGAAAAGCACAGATACGCAGTATTTT	CATSPRTSKSTDTQYF
TRBD1	TRBV7-2	.	TRBJ2-7	TGTGCCAGCAGAACAGGGGGCACCCGTGGAGAGCAGTACTTC	CASRTGGTRGEQYF
TRBD2	TRBV3-1	few	TRBJ2-1	TGTGCCAGCAGCCCGGAGGCCAGCGGGAGGAGAAATGAGCAGTTCTTC	CASSPEASGRRNEQFF
TRBD2	TRBV5-1	.	TRBJ2-3	TGCGCCGGCAGCGCCCCAACTAGCGCCCACACAGATACGCAGTATTTT	CAGSAPTSAHTDTQYF
TRBD2	TRBV5-4	few	TRBJ2-1	TGTGCCAGCAGCTATCAAGCTAGCGGGTACAATGAGCAGTTCTTC	CASSYQASGYNEQFF
.	TRBV28	.	TRBJ2-7	TGTGCCAGCAGTTTCAGGCCAGGGAGCTCCTACGAGCAGTACTTC	CASSFRPGSSYEQYF